This T cell receptor beta chain came from a study of T cell responses to AZD1222 COVID-19 vaccine. Study findings and constraints: Repertoires were collected only later (after the peak T cell response had occurred). Close to half of spike-specific TCRs reportedly recognize unmutated variant regions. Increases in Spike-specific TCR breadth and depth were seen after two AZD1222 doses. Dominant CD4 TCR responses targeted spike regions 160-218 and 743-854.

Assay used: immunoSEQ multiplex PCR; TCRdb lists only in-frame clones, some missing. The repertoire holds about 160,000 clones, roughly 92% seen once, with about 4.6% in the top ten. V shed 1 base and J shed 5 bases, with 8 bases lying between them. Germline-derived CDR1 and CDR2 are LNHDA and SQIVND (reference sequence). This CDR3 is built from 13 residues. With respect to this clone: Its target is not known.

The chain recombines TRBV19 with TRBJ1-1; maybe TRBD1 (5 bases). The receptor's source is an adult who received the AZD1222 COVID-19 vaccine. The source was peripheral blood, collected 28 days after the second AZD1222 dose. CDR3 region: CASSIGEGTEAFF. The CDR3 DNA reads as TGTGCCAGTAGTATAGGAGAGGGGACTGAAGCTTTCTTT.